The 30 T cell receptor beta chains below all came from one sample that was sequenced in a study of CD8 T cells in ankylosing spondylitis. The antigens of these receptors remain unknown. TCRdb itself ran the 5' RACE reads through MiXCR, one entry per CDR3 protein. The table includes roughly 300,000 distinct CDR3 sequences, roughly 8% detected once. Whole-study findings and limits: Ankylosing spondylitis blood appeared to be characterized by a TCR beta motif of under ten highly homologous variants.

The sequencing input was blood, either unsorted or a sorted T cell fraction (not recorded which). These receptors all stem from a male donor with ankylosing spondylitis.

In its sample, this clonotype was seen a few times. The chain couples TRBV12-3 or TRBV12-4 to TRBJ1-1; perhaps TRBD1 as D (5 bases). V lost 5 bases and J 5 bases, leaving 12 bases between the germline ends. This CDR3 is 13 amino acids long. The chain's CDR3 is CASSVRVRTEAFF. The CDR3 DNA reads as TGTGCCAGCAGTGTCAGGGTGAGGACTGAAGCTTTCTTT.

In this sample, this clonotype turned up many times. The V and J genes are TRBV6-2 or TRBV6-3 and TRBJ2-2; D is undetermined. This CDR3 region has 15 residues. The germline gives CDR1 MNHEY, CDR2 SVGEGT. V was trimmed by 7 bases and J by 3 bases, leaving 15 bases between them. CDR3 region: CASIPRALHTGELFF. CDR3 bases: TGTGCCAGCATCCCCCGAGCGCTCCACACCGGGGAGCTGTTTTTT.

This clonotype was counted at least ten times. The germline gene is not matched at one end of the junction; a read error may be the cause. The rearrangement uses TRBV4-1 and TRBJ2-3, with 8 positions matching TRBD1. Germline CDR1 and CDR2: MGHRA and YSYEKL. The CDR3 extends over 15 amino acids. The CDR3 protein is CASSQEQGTGGRQYF. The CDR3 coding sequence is TGCGCCAGCAGTCAAGAACAAGGGACAGGAGGTCGGCAGTATTTT.

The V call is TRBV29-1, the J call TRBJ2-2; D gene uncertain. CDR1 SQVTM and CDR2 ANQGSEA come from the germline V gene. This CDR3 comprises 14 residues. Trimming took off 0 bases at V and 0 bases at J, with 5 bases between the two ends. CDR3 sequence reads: CSVEERTNTGELFF. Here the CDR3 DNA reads TGCAGCGTTGAAGAGAGAACGAACACCGGGGAGCTGTTTTTT.

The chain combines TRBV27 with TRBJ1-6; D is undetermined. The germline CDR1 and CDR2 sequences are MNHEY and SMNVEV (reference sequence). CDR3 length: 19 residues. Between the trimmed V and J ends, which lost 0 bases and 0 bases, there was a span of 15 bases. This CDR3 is CASSLSAVRPSSYNSPLHF. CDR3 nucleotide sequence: TGTGCCAGCAGTTTATCCGCAGTGCGACCCAGCTCCTATAATTCACCCCTCCACTTT.

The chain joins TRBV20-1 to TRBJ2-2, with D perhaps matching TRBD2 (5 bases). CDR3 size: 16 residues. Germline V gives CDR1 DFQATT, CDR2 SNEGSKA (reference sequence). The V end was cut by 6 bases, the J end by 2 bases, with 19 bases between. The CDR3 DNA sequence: TGCAGTGCACCCGGGGTCAGCGGCTTAAACACCGGGGAGCTGTTTTTT. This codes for CSAPGVSGLNTGELFF.

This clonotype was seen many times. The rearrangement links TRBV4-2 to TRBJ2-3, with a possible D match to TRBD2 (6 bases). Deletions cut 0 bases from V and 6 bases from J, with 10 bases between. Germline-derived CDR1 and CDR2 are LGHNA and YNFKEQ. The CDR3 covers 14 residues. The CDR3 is CASSQEWGEDTQYF. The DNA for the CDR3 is TGTGCCAGCAGCCAAGAGTGGGGGGAGGATACGCAGTATTTT.

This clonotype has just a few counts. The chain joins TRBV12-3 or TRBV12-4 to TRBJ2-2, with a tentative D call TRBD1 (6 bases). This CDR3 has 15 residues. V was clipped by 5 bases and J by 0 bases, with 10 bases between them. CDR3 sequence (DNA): TGTGCCAGCAGTAACAGGGTCTCGAACACCGGGGAGCTGTTTTTT. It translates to CASSNRVSNTGELFF.

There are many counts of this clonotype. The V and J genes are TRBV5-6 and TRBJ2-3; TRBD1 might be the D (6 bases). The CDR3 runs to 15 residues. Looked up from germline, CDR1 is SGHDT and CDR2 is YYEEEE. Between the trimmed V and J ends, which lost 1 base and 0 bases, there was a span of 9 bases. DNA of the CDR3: TGTGCCAGCAGCTTGATACAGGGTAGCACAGATACGCAGTATTTT. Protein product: CASSLIQGSTDTQYF.

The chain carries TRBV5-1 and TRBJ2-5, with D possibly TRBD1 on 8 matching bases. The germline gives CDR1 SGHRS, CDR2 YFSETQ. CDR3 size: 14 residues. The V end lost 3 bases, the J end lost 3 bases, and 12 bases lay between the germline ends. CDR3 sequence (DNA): TGCGCCAGCAGCTCTACAGGGGGGGAAGAGACCCAGTACTTC. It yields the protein CASSSTGGEETQYF.

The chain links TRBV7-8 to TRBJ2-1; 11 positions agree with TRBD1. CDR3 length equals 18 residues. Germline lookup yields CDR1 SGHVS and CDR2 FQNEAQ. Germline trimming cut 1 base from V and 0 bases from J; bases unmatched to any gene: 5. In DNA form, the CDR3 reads TGTGCCAGCAGCTTAGGGGGCGGGACAGGGGGCTCCTACAATGAGCAGTTCTTC. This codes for CASSLGGGTGGSYNEQFF.

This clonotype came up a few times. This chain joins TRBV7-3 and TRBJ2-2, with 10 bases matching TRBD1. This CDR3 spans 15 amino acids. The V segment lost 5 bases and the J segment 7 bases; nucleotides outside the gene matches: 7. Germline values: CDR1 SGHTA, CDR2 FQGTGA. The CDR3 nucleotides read TGTGCCAGCAGCGCCTGGACAGGGGGGTTCGGGGAGCTGTTTTTT. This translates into CASSAWTGGFGELFF.

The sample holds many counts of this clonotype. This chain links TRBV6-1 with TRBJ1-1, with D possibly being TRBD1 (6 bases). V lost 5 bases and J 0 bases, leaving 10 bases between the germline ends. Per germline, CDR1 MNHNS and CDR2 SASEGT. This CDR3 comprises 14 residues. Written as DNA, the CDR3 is TGTGCCAGCAGTCAGGGGAGCTTGAACACTGAAGCTTTCTTT. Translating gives CASSQGSLNTEAFF.

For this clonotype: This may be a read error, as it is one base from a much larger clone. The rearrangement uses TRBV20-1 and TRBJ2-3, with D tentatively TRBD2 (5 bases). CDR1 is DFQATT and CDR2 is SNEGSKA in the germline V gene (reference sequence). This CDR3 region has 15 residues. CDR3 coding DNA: TGCAGAGCCACCGCTCCTAGCCCCGGGGTGGATACGCAGTATTTT. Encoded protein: CRATAPSPGVDTQYF.

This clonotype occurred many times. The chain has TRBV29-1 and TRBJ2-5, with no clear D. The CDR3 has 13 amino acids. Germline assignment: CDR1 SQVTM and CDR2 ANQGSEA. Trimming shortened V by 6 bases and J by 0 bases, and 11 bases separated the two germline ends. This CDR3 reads CSVGHGNQETQYF. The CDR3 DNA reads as TGCAGCGTGGGTCATGGGAACCAAGAGACCCAGTACTTC.

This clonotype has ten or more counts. CDR3 DNA sequence: TGCAGTGCTCATGCGGACGGTCCCTACGAGCAGTACTTC. This encodes CSAHADGPYEQYF. The J gene is TRBJ2-7, the V gene TRBV20-1; D ambiguous. The V gene lost 5 bases and the J gene lost 2 bases, with 13 bases spanning the gap. The germline CDR1 and CDR2 sequences are DFQATT and SNEGSKA (reference sequence). The CDR3 length is 13 residues.

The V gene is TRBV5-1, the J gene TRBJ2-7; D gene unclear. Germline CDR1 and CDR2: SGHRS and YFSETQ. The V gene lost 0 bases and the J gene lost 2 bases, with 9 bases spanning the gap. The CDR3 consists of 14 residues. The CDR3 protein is CASSLERVAYEQYF. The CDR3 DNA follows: TGCGCCAGCAGCTTGGAAAGGGTGGCCTACGAGCAGTACTTC.

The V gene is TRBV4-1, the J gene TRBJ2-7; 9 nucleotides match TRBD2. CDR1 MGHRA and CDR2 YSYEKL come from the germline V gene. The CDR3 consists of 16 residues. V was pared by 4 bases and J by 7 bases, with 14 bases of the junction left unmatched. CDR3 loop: CASSPRAAGGPKEQYF. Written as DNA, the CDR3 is TGCGCCAGCAGCCCGCGGGCGGCGGGAGGGCCTAAAGAGCAGTACTTC.

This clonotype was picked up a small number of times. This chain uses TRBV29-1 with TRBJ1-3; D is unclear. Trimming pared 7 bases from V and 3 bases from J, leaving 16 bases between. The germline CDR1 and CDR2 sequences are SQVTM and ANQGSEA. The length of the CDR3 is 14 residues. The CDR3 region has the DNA TGCAGCGCTAGCGCGGGAGATTATGGAAACACCATATATTTT. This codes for CSASAGDYGNTIYF.

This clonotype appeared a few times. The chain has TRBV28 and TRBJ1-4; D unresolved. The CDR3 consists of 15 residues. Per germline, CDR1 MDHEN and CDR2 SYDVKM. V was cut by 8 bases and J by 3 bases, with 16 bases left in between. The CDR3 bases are TGTGCCAGCGGCCTCCGAGGAGGGCCTAATGAAAAACTGTTTTTT. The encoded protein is CASGLRGGPNEKLFF.

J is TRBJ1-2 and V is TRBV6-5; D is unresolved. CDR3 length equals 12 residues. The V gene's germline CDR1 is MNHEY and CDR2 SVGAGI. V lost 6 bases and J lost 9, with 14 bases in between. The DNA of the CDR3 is TGTGCCAGCAGGGTTGGGATGACGAGCTACACCTTC. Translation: CASRVGMTSYTF.

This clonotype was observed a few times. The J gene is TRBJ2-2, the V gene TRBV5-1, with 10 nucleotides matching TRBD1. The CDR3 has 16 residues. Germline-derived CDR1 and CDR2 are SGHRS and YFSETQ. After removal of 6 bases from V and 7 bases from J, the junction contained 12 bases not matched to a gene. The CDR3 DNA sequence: TGCGCCAGCACCCCGGCTCGACAGGGGGCAATCGGGGAGCTGTTTTTT. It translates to CASTPARQGAIGELFF.

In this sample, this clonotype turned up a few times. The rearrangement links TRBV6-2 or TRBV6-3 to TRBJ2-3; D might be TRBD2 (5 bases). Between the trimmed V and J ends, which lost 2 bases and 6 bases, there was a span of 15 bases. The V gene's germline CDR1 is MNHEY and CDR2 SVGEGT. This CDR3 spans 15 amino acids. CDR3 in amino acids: CASSYGMGGLDTQYF. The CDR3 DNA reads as TGTGCCAGCAGTTACGGGATGGGCGGGCTGGATACGCAGTATTTT.

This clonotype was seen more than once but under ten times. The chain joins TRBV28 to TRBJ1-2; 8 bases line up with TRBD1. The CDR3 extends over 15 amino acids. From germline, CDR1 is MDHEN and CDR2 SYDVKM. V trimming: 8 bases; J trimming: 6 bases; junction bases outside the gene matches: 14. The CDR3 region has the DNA TGTGCCAGCTCTACGCCAGGGGGCGAAAAGGATGGCTACACCTTC. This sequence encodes CASSTPGGEKDGYTF.

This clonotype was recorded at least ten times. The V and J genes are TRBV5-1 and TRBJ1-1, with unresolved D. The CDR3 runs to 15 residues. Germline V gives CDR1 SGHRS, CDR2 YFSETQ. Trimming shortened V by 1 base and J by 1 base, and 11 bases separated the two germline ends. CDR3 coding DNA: TGCGCCAGCAGCTTGCTCGGGGAGGGGAACACTGAAGCTTTCTTT. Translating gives CASSLLGEGNTEAFF.

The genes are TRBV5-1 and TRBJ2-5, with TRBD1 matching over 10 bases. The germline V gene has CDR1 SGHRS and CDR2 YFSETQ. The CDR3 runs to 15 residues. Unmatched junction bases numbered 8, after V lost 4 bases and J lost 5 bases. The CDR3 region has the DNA TGCGCCAGCAGCCCAACGCGGGGACAGGGGGAGACCCAGTACTTC. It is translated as CASSPTRGQGETQYF. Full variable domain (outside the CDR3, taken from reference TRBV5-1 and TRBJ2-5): KAGVTQTPRYLIKTRGQQVTLSCSPISGHRSVSWYQQTPGQGLQFLFEYFSETQRNKGNFPGRFSGRQFSNSRSEMNVSTLELGDSALYLCASSPTRGQGETQYFGPGTRLLVL.

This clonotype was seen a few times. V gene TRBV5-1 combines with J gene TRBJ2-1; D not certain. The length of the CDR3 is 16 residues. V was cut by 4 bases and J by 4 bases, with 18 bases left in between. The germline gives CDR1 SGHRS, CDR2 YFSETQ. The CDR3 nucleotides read TGCGCCAGCAGCCTCGGCCACGAGCTCCCTTACAATGAGCAGTTCTTC. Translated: CASSLGHELPYNEQFF.

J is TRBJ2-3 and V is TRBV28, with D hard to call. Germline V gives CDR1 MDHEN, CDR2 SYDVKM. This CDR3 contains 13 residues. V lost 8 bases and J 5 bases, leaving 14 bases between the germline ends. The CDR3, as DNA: TGTGCCAGCTGGACCCCCCGGCGAGATACGCAGTATTTT. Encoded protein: CASWTPRRDTQYF.

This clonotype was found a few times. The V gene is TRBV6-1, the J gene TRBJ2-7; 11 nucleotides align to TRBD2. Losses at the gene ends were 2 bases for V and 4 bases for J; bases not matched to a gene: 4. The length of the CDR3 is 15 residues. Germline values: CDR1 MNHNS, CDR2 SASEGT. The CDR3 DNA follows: TGTGCCAGCAGTGAATCCGGGACTAGCGGTTACGAGCAGTACTTC. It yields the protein CASSESGTSGYEQYF.

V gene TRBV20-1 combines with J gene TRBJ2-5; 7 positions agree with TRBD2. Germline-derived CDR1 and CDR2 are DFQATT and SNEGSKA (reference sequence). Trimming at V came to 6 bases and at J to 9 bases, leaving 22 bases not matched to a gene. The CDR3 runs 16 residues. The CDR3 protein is CSALAASLADQRSQYF. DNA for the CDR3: TGCAGTGCCCTCGCAGCCTCTCTAGCGGATCAGAGGTCCCAGTACTTC.